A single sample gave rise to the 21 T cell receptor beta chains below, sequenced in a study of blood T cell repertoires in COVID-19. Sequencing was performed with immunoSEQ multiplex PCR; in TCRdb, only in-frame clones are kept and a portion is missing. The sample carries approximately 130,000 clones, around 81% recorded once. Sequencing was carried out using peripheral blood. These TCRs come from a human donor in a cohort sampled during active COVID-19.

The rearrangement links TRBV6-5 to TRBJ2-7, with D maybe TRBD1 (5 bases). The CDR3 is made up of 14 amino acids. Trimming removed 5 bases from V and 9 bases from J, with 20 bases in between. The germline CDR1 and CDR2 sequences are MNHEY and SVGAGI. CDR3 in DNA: TGTGCCAGCAGTAAAACCGGGCCAGGGCCCCGGCAGTACTTC. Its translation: CASSKTGPGPRQYF.

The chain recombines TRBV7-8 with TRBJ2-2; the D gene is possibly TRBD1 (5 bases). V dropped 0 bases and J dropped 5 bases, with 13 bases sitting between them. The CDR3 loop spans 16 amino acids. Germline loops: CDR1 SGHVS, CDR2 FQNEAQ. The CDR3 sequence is CASSLAQGLITGELFF. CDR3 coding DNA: TGTGCCAGCAGCTTAGCGCAGGGTTTAATAACCGGGGAGCTGTTTTTT. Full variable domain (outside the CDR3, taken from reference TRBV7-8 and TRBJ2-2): GAGVSQSPRYKVAKRGQDVALRCDPISGHVSLFWYQQALGQGPEFLTYFQNEAQLDKSGLPSDRFFAERPEGSVSTLKIQRTQQEDSAVYLCASSLAQGLITGELFFGEGSRLTVL.

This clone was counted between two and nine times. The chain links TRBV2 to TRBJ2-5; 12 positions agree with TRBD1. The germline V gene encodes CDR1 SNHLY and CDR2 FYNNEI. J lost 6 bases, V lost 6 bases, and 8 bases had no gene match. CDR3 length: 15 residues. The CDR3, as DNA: TGTGCCAGCAGAGTTTCGGGACAGGGGGCGAAGACCCAGTACTTC. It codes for CASRVSGQGAKTQYF.

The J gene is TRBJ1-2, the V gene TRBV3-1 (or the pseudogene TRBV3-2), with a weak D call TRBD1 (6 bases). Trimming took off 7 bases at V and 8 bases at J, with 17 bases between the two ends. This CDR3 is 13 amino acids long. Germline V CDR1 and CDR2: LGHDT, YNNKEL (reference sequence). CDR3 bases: TGTGCCAGCAACGGGCAGGGGATCGACGGCTACACCTTC. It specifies CASNGQGIDGYTF.

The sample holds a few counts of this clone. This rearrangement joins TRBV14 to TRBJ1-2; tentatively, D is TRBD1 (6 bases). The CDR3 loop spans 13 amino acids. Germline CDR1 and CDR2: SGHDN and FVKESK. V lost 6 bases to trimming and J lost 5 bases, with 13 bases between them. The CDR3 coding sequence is TGTGCCAGCAGACGCAGGGGAAGTTATGGCTACACCTTC. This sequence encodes CASRRRGSYGYTF.

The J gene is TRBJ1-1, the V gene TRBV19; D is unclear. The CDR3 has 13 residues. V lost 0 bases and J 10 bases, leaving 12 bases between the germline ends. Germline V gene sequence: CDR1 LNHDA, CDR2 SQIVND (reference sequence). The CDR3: CASSIDGETRAFF. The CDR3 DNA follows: TGTGCCAGTAGTATAGACGGTGAAACCCGAGCTTTCTTT.

The CDR3 reads CASSFLAGSTDTQYF. The CDR3 DNA reads TGTGCCAGCAGCTTTCTAGCGGGGTCGACAGATACGCAGTATTTT. The genes are TRBV6-6 and TRBJ2-3; TRBD2 agrees at 9 bases. With 6 bases clipped from V and 3 bases from J, the junction kept 7 bases outside the gene matches. Per germline, CDR1 MNHNY and CDR2 SVGAGI (reference sequence). The CDR3 contains 15 residues.

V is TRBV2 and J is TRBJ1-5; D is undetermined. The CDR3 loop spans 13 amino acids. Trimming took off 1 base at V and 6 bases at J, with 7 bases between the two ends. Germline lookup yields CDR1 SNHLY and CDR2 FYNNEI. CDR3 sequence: CASSEDRGQPQHF. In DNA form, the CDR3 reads TGTGCCAGCAGTGAAGACCGGGGTCAGCCCCAGCATTTT.

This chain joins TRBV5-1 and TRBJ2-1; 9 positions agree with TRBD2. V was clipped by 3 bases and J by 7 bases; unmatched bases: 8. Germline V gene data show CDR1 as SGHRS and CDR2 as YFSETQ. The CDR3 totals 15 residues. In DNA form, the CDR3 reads TGCGCCAGCAGCTACGGCGGGGGGGCGGGGAATGAGCAGTTCTTC. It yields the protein CASSYGGGAGNEQFF.

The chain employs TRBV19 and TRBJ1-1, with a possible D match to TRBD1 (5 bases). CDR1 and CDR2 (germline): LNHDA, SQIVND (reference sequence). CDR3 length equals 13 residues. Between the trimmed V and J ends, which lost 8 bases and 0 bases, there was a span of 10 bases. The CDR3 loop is CASRGSMNTEAFF. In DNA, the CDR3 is TGTGCCAGTCGGGGGTCCATGAACACTGAAGCTTTCTTT.

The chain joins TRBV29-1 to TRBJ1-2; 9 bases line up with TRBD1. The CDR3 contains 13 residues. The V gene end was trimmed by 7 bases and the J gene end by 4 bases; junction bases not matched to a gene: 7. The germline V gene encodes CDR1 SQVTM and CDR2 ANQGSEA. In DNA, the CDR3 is TGCAGCGCCAGCCGGGGACAGGGCTATGGCTACACCTTC. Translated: CSASRGQGYGYTF.

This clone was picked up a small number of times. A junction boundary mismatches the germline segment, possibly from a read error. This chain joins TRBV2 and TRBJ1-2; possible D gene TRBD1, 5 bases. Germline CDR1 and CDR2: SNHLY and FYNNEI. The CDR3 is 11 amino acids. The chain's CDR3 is CASREGQGYTF. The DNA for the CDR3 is TGTGCCAGCAGGGAAGGACAAGGCTACACCTTC. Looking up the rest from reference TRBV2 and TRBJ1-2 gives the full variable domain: EPEVTQTPSHQVTQMGQEVILRCVPISNHLYFYWYRQILGQKVEFLVSFYNNEISEKSEIFDDQFSVERPDGSNFTLKIRSTKLEDSAMYFCASREGQGYTFGSGTRLTVV.

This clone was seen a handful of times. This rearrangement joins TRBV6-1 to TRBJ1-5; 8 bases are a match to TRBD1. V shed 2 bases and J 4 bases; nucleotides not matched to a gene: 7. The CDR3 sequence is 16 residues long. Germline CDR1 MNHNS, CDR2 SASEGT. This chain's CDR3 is CASSESQGARNQPQHF. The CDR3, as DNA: TGTGCCAGCAGTGAATCGCAGGGGGCGCGAAATCAGCCCCAGCATTTT.

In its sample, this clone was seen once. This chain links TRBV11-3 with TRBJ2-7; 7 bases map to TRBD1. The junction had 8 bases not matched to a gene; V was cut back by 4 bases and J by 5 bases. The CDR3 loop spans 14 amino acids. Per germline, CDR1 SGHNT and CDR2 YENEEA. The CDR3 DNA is TGTGCCAGCAGCTCCCGTGAGGGGGCCGACGAGCAGTACTTC. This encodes CASSSREGADEQYF.

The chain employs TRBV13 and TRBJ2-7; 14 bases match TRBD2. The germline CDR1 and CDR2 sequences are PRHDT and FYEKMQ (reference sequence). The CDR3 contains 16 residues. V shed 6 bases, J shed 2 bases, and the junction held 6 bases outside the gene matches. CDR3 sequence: CASRLGLAGATYEQYF. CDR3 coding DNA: TGTGCCAGCAGGTTGGGACTAGCGGGGGCTACCTACGAGCAGTACTTC.

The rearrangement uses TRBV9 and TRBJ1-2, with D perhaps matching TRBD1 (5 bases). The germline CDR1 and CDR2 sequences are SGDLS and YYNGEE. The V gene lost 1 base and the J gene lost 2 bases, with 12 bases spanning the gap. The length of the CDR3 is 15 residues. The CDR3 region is CASSVKTGGNYGYTF. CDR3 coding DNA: TGTGCCAGCAGCGTAAAAACAGGTGGGAACTATGGCTACACCTTC.

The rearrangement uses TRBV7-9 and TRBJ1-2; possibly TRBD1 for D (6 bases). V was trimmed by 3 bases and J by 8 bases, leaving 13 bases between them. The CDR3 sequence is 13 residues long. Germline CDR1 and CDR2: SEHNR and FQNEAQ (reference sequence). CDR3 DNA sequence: TGTGCCAGCAGCTTGAACAACAGGGAAGGCTACACCTTC. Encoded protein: CASSLNNREGYTF.

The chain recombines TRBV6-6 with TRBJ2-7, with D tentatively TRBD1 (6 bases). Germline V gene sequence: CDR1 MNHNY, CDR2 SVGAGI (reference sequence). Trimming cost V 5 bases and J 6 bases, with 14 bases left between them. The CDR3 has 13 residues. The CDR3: CASSHRDVSEQYF. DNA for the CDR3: TGTGCCAGCAGTCACAGGGATGTCTCCGAGCAGTACTTC.

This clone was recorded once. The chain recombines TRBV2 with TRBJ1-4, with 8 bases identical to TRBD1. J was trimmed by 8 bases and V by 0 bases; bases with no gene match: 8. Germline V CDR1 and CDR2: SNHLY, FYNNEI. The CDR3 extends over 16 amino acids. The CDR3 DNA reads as TGTGCCAGCAGTGAAGCGCTTGGGACAGGCGGAGAAAAACTGTTTTTT. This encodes CASSEALGTGGEKLFF.

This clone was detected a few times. The chain's CDR3 is CASSVTASGNTIYF. In DNA, the CDR3 is TGTGCCAGCAGTGTGACAGCGTCTGGAAACACCATATATTTT. The gene calls are TRBV2 and TRBJ1-3; D may be TRBD1 (5 bases). There are 14 residues in the CDR3. Deletions cut 4 bases from V and 1 base from J, with 8 bases between. CDR1 is SNHLY and CDR2 is FYNNEI in the germline V gene.

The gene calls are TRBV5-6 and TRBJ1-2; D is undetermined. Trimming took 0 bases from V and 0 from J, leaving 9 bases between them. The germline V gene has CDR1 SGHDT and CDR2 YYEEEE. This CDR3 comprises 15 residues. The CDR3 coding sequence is TGTGCCAGCAGCTTGGGTCAGGTTGCTAACTATGGCTACACCTTC. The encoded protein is CASSLGQVANYGYTF.